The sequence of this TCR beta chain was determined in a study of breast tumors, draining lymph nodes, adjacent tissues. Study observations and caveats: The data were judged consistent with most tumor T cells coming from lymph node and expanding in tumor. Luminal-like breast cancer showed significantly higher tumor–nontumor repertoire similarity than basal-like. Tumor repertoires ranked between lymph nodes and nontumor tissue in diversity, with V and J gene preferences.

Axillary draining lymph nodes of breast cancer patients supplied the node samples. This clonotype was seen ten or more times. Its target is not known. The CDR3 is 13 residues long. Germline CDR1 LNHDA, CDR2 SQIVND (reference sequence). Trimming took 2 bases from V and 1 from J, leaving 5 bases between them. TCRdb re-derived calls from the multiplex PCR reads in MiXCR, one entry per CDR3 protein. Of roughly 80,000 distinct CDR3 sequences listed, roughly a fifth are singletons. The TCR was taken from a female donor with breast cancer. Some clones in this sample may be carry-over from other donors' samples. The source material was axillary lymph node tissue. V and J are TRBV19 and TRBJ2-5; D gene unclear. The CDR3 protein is CASSIQVQETQYF. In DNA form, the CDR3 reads TGTGCCAGTAGTATACAAGTCCAAGAGACCCAGTACTTC.